A single sample gave rise to the 28 T cell receptor beta chains below, sequenced in a study of T cells in Graves' hyperthyroidism and ophthalmopathy. There were TCR beta CDR3 regions amplified from RNA transcripts. First-round RT-PCR targeting the TCR CDR3 was performed with the HTBI primer set. A single record per CDR3 protein comes from TCRdb applying MiXCR to the multiplex PCR reads. The profile covers roughly 800,000 distinct CDR3 sequences, with 35% to 45% appearing a single time and about 9% taken by the ten largest. The sequenced material came from blood. Source of these receptors: a man younger than 30 with Graves' hyperthyroidism.

The chain uses TRBV10-3 and TRBJ2-7; no clear D. Germline V gene lookup returns CDR1 ENHRY and CDR2 SYGVKD. V lost 10 bases and J lost 1, with 20 bases in between. This CDR3 is 15 amino acids long. The CDR3 here is CASNAIGEGSYEQYF. CDR3 nucleotides: TGTGCCAGCAATGCTATTGGGGAAGGATCCTACGAGCAGTACTTC.

The count of this clonotype is one. The gene calls are TRBV9 and TRBJ1-1, with D uncertain. CDR1 and CDR2 (germline): SGDLS, YYNGEE. The ends were cut back, 5 bases at V and 3 bases at J, with 14 bases in the middle. The CDR3 is 14 amino acids. The CDR3 coding sequence is TGTGCCAGCAGTTTATTAACCCACCACACTGAAGCTTTCTTT. The encoded protein is CASSLLTHHTEAFF.

This clonotype was recorded a few times. The rearrangement uses TRBV20-1 and TRBJ2-7; D gene uncertain. The CDR3 extends over 13 amino acids. Trimming stripped 2 bases from V and 5 bases from J, with 13 bases between. From germline, CDR1 is DFQATT and CDR2 SNEGSKA (reference sequence). CDR3 residues: CSARLASGDEQYF. The CDR3 nucleotides are TGCAGTGCTAGATTAGCTAGTGGGGACGAGCAGTACTTC.

This clonotype was observed a handful of times. This sequence joins TRBV5-8 and TRBJ1-5, with D possibly being TRBD1 (5 bases). Germline CDR1 is SGHTS and CDR2 is YDEGEE. The V and J ends lost 1 base and 0 bases respectively, with 20 bases between them. The CDR3 length is 19 residues. The CDR3 DNA reads as TGTGCCAGCAGCTTGTATCATGGCGACAGAGGCTATAGCAATCAGCCCCAGCATTTT. This translates into CASSLYHGDRGYSNQPQHF.

As regards this clonotype: A much larger clone sits a single nucleotide away, making a read error possible. This CDR3 fails to terminate in the conserved phenylalanine or tryptophan, so it likely reflects a read error. The chain couples TRBV7-9 to TRBJ2-5; D tentatively reads TRBD1 or TRBD2 (6 bases each). This CDR3 has 15 residues. Per germline, CDR1 SEHNR and CDR2 FQNEAQ (reference sequence). Trimming shortened V by 5 bases and J by 3 bases, and 16 bases separated the two germline ends. The CDR3 reads CASSRGAYGEETQYL. DNA of the CDR3: TGTGCCAGCAGCAGGGGGGCGTACGGAGAAGAGACCCAGTACCTC.

This clonotype was detected many times. V usage is TRBV20-1 and J usage is TRBJ1-1, with D unclear. CDR1 and CDR2 from the germline V gene are DFQATT and SNEGSKA (reference sequence). V was clipped by 7 bases and J by 6 bases, with 12 bases between them. There are 11 residues in the CDR3. CDR3 nucleotide sequence: TGCAGTGTCTCGACGGTGGCTGAAGCTTTCTTT. This codes for CSVSTVAEAFF.

On this clonotype: Being one base from a much bigger clone, this may be a read error. The chain employs TRBV7-2 and TRBJ1-6; D remains unclear. Germline V gives CDR1 SGHTA, CDR2 FQGNSA. This CDR3 contains 13 residues. CDR3 in amino acids: CASSFVDYSPLHF. The CDR3 region has the DNA TGTGCCAGCAGCTTTGTGGACTATTCGCCCCTCCACTTT.

The chain has TRBV4-2 and TRBJ1-1, with unresolved D. The CDR3 covers 15 residues. Trimming shortened V by 4 bases and J by 1 base, and 13 bases separated the two germline ends. Germline-derived CDR1 and CDR2 are LGHNA and YNFKEQ. The DNA for the CDR3 is TGTGCCAGCAGCCCAGCAGGAGGCCCGAACACTGAAGCTTTCTTT. This codes for CASSPAGGPNTEAFF.

V gene TRBV2 combines with J gene TRBJ1-5; D possibly corresponds to TRBD1 (6 bases). The CDR3 runs to 13 residues. Germline CDR1 SNHLY, CDR2 FYNNEI. With 5 bases removed from V and 5 bases from J, the gap between germline ends came to 10 bases. The CDR3 sequence is CASSIWTDQPQHF. The CDR3 nucleotides read TGTGCCAGCAGTATTTGGACAGATCAGCCCCAGCATTTT. Full variable domain (missing parts from reference TRBV2 and TRBJ1-5): EPEVTQTPSHQVTQMGQEVILRCVPISNHLYFYWYRQILGQKVEFLVSFYNNEISEKSEIFDDQFSVERPDGSNFTLKIRSTKLEDSAMYFCASSIWTDQPQHFGDGTRLSIL.

This clonotype came up many times. The genes are TRBV10-3 and TRBJ2-7, with D possibly TRBD2 on 5 matching bases. Germline V lookup: CDR1 ENHRY, CDR2 SYGVKD. The CDR3 has 14 amino acids. V was shortened by 5 bases and J by 0 bases, with 11 bases between the two germline ends. CDR3 nucleotides: TGTGCCATCAGTCCTAGTGGGAGCTCCTACGAGCAGTACTTC. It codes for CAISPSGSSYEQYF.

This chain links TRBV9 with TRBJ1-1, with a weak D call TRBD1 (5 bases). The CDR3 runs to 15 residues. Germline V gives CDR1 SGDLS, CDR2 YYNGEE. Between the trimmed V and J ends, which lost 0 bases and 2 bases, there was a span of 11 bases. CDR3 in amino acids: CASSVDQGRNTEAFF. The CDR3 bases are TGTGCCAGCAGCGTAGATCAGGGAAGAAACACTGAAGCTTTCTTT. Using reference TRBV9 and TRBJ1-1 for the parts outside the CDR3, the full variable domain is DSGVTQTPKHLITATGQRVTLRCSPRSGDLSVYWYQQSLDQGLQFLIQYYNGEERAKGNILERFSAQQFPDLHSELNLSSLELGDSALYFCASSVDQGRNTEAFFGQGTRLTVV.

J is TRBJ1-1 and V is TRBV19, with D hard to call. The germline CDR1 and CDR2 sequences are LNHDA and SQIVND (reference sequence). V shed 10 bases and J shed 0 bases, with 12 bases lying between them. The CDR3 sequence is 13 residues long. The CDR3 nucleotides read TGTGCCACCAAGGAGAAGATGAACACTGAAGCTTTCTTT. This gives the protein CATKEKMNTEAFF.

The chain joins TRBV11-2 to TRBJ2-2; no reliable D call. The germline V gene has CDR1 SGHAT and CDR2 FQNNGV. The CDR3 contains 16 residues. V dropped 1 base and J dropped 4 bases, with 13 bases sitting between them. CDR3 bases: TGTGCCAGCAGCTTAGTTAATTTCCCGGTCACCGGGGAGCTGTTTTTT. Encoded protein: CASSLVNFPVTGELFF.

This chain uses TRBV24-1 with TRBJ1-5; D unclear. The length of the CDR3 is 15 residues. Looked up from germline, CDR1 is KGHDR and CDR2 is SFDVKD. V lost 3 bases and J lost 11, with 19 bases in between. The DNA for the CDR3 is TGTGCCACCAGTGATCCAGGCGGCGAACGGGAGACCCAGCATTTT. Translation gives CATSDPGGERETQHF.

This clonotype has a handful of counts. V gene TRBV14 combines with J gene TRBJ1-1; D is uncertain. CDR1 and CDR2 from the germline V gene are SGHDN and FVKESK. V was clipped by 6 bases and J by 4 bases, with 15 bases between them. This CDR3 is built from 14 residues. Here the CDR3 reads CASRLSGGGTEAFF. For the CDR3, the DNA is TGTGCCAGCAGGCTGTCTGGAGGCGGCACTGAAGCTTTCTTT.

At least ten counts were recorded for this clonotype. The CDR3 DNA follows: TGTGCCAGCAGTGCCCGCTACGAGCAGTACTTC. This encodes CASSARYEQYF. This chain connects TRBV2 to TRBJ2-7; D is ambiguous. V was clipped by 4 bases and J by 3 bases, with 4 bases between them. CDR1 and CDR2 (germline): SNHLY, FYNNEI. The CDR3 runs 11 residues.

CDR3 nucleotide sequence: TGCAGTGCTGGACCGACGGCTGGAAACACCTTC. Its protein is CSAGPTAGNTF. The chain uses TRBV20-1 and TRBJ1-2; D not certain. CDR1 is DFQATT and CDR2 is SNEGSKA in the germline V gene (reference sequence). V was cut by 5 bases and J by 12 bases, with 16 bases left in between. CDR3 length: 11 amino acids.

This clonotype was counted between two and nine times. The gene calls are TRBV7-3 and TRBJ2-5; D is possibly TRBD2 (5 bases). This CDR3 spans 15 amino acids. Germline loops: CDR1 SGHTA, CDR2 FQGTGA. V was shortened by 1 base and J by 5 bases, with 14 bases between the two germline ends. The CDR3 is CASSLNRGFEETQYF. CDR3 nucleotide sequence: TGTGCCAGCAGCTTAAACCGGGGATTCGAGGAGACCCAGTACTTC.

In this sample, this clonotype turned up many times. The chain employs TRBV2 and TRBJ1-1, with TRBD1 matching 9 bases. The CDR3 is made up of 13 amino acids. Trimming cost V 3 bases and J 9 bases; bases outside gene matches: 5. Germline V lookup: CDR1 SNHLY, CDR2 FYNNEI. This chain's CDR3 is CASSDRDRAKAFF. The CDR3 DNA reads as TGTGCCAGCAGTGACAGGGACAGGGCAAAAGCTTTCTTT.

The table lists this clonotype with many counts. This chain connects TRBV7-2 to TRBJ2-7, with D possibly being TRBD1 (8 bases). V shed 7 bases and J shed 5 bases, with 18 bases lying between them. The CDR3 extends over 14 amino acids. Germline V CDR1 and CDR2: SGHTA, FQGNSA. CDR3: CASTLNRGGDEQYF. CDR3 sequence (DNA): TGTGCCAGCACCCTTAACAGGGGGGGCGACGAGCAGTACTTC.

This clonotype was detected only a few times. The V and J genes are TRBV9 and TRBJ1-2; D gene uncertain. The CDR3 covers 15 residues. The V and J ends lost 4 bases and 3 bases respectively, with 16 bases between them. Germline CDR1 and CDR2: SGDLS and YYNGEE. CDR3 coding DNA: TGTGCCAGCAGCCAAGGAAGTGGGCAGGACTATGGCTACACCTTC. Amino acid sequence: CASSQGSGQDYGYTF.

J is TRBJ1-2 and V is TRBV15, with TRBD1 matching 7 bases. The germline V gene has CDR1 LNHNV and CDR2 YYDKDF (reference sequence). This CDR3 region has 15 residues. V lost 0 bases and J lost 4; bases outside the gene matches: 5. The CDR3 DNA sequence: TGTGCCACCAGCAGAGATTTGGGACAGATCTATGGCTACACCTTC. This translates into CATSRDLGQIYGYTF.

This clonotype was recorded many times. J is TRBJ2-7 and V is TRBV7-2; D might be TRBD1 (6 bases). CDR1 and CDR2 (germline): SGHTA, FQGNSA. Deletions cut 5 bases from V and 6 bases from J, with 20 bases between. The CDR3 spans 15 residues. CDR3 region: CASSHTGTQDAEQYF. For the CDR3, the DNA is TGTGCCAGCAGCCATACCGGGACACAGGACGCCGAGCAGTACTTC. The variable domain in full, with the rest retrieved from reference TRBV7-2 and TRBJ2-7, is GAGVSQSPSNKVTEKGKDVELRCDPISGHTALYWYRQSLGQGLEFLIYFQGNSAPDKSGLPSDRFSAERTGGSVSTLTIQRTQQEDSAVYLCASSHTGTQDAEQYFGPGTRLTVT.

To note about this clonotype: A much more abundant neighbour one base away suggests this may be a read error. The genes are TRBV12-3 or TRBV12-4 and TRBJ1-1; D is ambiguous. This CDR3 region has 16 residues. The V end lost 3 bases, the J end lost 1 base, and 15 bases lay between the germline ends. DNA for the CDR3: TGTGCCAGCAGTTTCCGGACCAACGCCAGGAACACTGAAGCTTTCTTT. This sequence encodes CASSFRTNARNTEAFF.

This clonotype showed up just a few times. The V and J genes are TRBV6-5 and TRBJ1-5; D possibly corresponds to TRBD1 (5 bases). Germline CDR1 MNHEY, CDR2 SVGAGI. The CDR3 loop spans 13 amino acids. Trimming took off 2 bases at V and 9 bases at J, with 11 bases between the two ends. CDR3 loop: CASSYGAEGPQHF. In DNA form, the CDR3 reads TGTGCCAGCAGTTACGGGGCGGAGGGGCCCCAGCATTTT.

V and J are TRBV29-1 and TRBJ2-3, with no clear D. Germline CDR1 reads SQVTM; CDR2 reads ANQGSEA. Trimming removed 6 bases from V and 5 bases from J, with 6 bases in between. The CDR3 covers 10 residues. CDR3 protein: CSVLGDTQYF. The CDR3 DNA sequence: TGCAGCGTCCTGGGAGATACGCAGTATTTT.

This clonotype was seen only once. The V gene is TRBV7-8, the J gene TRBJ2-7, with TRBD2 matching over 7 bases. Germline V CDR1 and CDR2: SGHVS, FQNEAQ. The length of the CDR3 is 14 residues. V shed 6 bases, J shed 6 bases, and the junction held 11 bases outside the gene matches. The CDR3 nucleotides are TGTGCCAGCAGTCGGACCCACGGGGGGTCCGAGCAGTACTTC. Translated: CASSRTHGGSEQYF.

The CDR3 DNA sequence: TGCGCCAGCAGCCAAGATCTATCGGAGGTGGTCACCGGGGAGCTGTTTTTT. It encodes CASSQDLSEVVTGELFF. The J gene is TRBJ2-2, the V gene TRBV4-1; TRBD2 might be the D (5 bases). The CDR3 runs 17 residues. Per germline, CDR1 MGHRA and CDR2 YSYEKL. The V end lost 0 bases, the J end lost 4 bases, and 15 bases lay between the germline ends.